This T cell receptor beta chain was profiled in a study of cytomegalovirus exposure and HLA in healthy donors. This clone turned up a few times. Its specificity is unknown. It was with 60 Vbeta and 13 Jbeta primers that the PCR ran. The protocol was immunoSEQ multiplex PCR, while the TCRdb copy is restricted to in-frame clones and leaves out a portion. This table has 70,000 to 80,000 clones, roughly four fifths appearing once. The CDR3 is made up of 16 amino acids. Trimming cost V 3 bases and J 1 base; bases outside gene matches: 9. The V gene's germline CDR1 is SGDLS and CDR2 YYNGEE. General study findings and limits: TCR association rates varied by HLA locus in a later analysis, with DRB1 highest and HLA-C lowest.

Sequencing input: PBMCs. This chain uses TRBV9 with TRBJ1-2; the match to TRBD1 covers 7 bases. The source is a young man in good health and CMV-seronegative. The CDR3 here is CASSASQGLLNYGYTF. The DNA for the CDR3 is TGTGCCAGCAGCGCTTCACAGGGGCTCCTTAACTATGGCTACACCTTC.